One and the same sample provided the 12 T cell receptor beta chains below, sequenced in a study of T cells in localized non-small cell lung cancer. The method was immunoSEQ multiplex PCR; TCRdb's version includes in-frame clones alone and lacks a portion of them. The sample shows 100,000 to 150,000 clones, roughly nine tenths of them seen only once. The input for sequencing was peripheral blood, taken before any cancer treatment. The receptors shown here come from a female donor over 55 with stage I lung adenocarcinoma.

As DNA, the CDR3 is TGTGCCAGCAGTATACAGGGGGCGCTTGGTAGCAATCAGCCCCAGCATTTT. Protein product: CASSIQGALGSNQPQHF. The chain joins TRBV27 to TRBJ1-5; TRBD1 agrees at 9 bases. The CDR3 length is 17 residues. CDR1 and CDR2 (germline): MNHEY, SMNVEV (reference sequence). After removal of 5 bases from V and 0 bases from J, the junction contained 8 bases not matched to a gene.

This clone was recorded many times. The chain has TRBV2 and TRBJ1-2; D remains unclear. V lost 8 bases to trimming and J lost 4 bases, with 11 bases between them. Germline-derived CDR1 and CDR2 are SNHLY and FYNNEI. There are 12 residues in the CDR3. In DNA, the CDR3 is TGTGCCAGCCACGGGGAGCCCTATGGCTACACCTTC. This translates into CASHGEPYGYTF. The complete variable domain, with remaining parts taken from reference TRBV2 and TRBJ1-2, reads EPEVTQTPSHQVTQMGQEVILRCVPISNHLYFYWYRQILGQKVEFLVSFYNNEISEKSEIFDDQFSVERPDGSNFTLKIRSTKLEDSAMYFCASHGEPYGYTFGSGTRLTVV.

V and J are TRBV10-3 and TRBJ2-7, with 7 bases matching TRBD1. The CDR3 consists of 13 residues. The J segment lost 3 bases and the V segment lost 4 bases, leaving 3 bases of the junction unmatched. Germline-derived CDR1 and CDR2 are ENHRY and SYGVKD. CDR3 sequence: CAISGGQNYEQYF. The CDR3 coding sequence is TGTGCCATCAGTGGGGGACAGAACTACGAGCAGTACTTC.

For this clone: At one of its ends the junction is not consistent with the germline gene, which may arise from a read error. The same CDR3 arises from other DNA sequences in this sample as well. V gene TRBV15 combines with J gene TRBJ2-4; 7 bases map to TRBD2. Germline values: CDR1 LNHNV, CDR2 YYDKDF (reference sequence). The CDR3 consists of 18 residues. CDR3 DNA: TGCGCCACCAGCAGAGATCTCCTTAGCGGGCCGGGGGGTAACATTCAGTACTTC. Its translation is CATSRDLLSGPGGNIQYF.

This CDR3 is CAWNDRGQETQYF. In DNA, the CDR3 is TGTGCCTGGAACGACAGGGGACAAGAGACCCAGTACTTC. The chain has TRBV30 and TRBJ2-5, with TRBD1 matching 8 bases. CDR3 length equals 13 residues. Germline trimming cut 4 bases from V and 2 bases from J; bases unmatched to any gene: 3. Germline CDR1 GTSNPN, CDR2 SVGIG (reference sequence).

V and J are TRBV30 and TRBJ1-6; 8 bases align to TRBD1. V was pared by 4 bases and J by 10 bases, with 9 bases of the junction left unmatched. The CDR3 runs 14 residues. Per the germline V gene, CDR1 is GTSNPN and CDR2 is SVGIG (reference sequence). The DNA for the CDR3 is TGTGCCTGGACAGGGGGCGCGACCTTATCACCCCTCCACTTT. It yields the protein CAWTGGATLSPLHF.

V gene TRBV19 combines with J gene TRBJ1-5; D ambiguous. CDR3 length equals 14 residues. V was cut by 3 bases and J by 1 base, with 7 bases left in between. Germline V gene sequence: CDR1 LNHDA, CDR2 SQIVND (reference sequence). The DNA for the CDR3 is TGTGCCAGTAGTATCACCCCAAGCAATCAGCCCCAGCATTTT. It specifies CASSITPSNQPQHF.

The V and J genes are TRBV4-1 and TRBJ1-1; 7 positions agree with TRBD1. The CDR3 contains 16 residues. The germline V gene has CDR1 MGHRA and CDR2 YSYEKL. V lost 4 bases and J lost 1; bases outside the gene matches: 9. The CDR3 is CASSRELTGRNTEAFF. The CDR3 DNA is TGCGCCAGCAGCCGAGAATTGACAGGGAGGAACACTGAAGCTTTCTTT.

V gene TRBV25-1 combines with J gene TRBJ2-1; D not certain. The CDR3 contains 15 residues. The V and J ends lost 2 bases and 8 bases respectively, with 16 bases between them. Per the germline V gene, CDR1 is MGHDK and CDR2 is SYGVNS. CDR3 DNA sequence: TGTGCCAGCAGTGAACCCGGGCCTCCGAGGTATGAGCAGTTCTTC. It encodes CASSEPGPPRYEQFF.

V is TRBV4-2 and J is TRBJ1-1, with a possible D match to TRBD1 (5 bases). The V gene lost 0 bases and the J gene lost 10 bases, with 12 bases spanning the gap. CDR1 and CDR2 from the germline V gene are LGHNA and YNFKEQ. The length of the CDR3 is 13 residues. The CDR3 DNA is TGTGCCAGCAGCCAAGATCGGGGGGGGTCAGCTTTCTTT. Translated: CASSQDRGGSAFF.

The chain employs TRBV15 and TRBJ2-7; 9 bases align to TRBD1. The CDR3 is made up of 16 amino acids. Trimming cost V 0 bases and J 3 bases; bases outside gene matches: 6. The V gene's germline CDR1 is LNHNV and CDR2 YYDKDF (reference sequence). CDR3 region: CATSRDWGQGSYEQYF. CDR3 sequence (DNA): TGTGCCACCAGCAGAGATTGGGGACAGGGTAGCTACGAGCAGTACTTC.

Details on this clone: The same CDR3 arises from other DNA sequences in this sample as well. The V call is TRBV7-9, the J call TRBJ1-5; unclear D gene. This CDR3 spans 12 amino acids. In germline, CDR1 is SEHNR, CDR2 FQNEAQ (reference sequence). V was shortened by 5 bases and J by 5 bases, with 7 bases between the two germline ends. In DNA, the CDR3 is TGTGCCAGCAGCCCCCTGGATCAGCCCCAGCATTTT. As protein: CASSPLDQPQHF.